These 5 T cell receptor beta chains share one sample of origin, sequenced in a study of T-cell reconstitution after alpha-beta-depleted transplantation in children. Construction of the TCRbeta library involved unique molecular identifiers. Each CDR3 protein gets one entry after TCRdb re-called the PCR reads with MiXCR. The sample has approximately 800,000 distinct CDR3 sequences; approximately 15% are singletons. The sequences come from PBMCs, mostly from graft donor cells, collected 360 days after TCRalphabeta/CD19-depleted stem cell transplant. These TCRs come from a male patient aged 10 to 17 who had a stem cell transplant for acute lymphoblastic leukemia, so the T cells may come from the graft donor.

This clonotype was counted at least ten times. The V gene is TRBV6-1, the J gene TRBJ2-7, with D unclear. This CDR3 region has 11 residues. Trimming pared 6 bases from V and 5 bases from J, leaving 8 bases between. The germline V gene has CDR1 MNHNS and CDR2 SASEGT. The CDR3 DNA sequence: TGTGCCAGCAGGGAGTGGAACGAGCAGTACTTC. Translated: CASREWNEQYF.

This chain connects TRBV20-1 to TRBJ2-1; no reliable D call. Germline-derived CDR1 and CDR2 are DFQATT and SNEGSKA (reference sequence). Trimming left V 4 bases short and J 15 bases short, with 16 bases between. The CDR3 runs 11 residues. CDR3 sequence: CSAKEPTAPFF. DNA of the CDR3: TGCAGTGCTAAGGAGCCTACTGCCCCGTTCTTC.

Only a few counts were recorded for this clonotype. The chain recombines TRBV4-1 with TRBJ2-1, with TRBD2 matching over 9 bases. V lost 4 bases and J lost 7; bases outside the gene matches: 8. The germline CDR1 and CDR2 sequences are MGHRA and YSYEKL. This CDR3 has 15 residues. The CDR3 is CASSLSGRSWNEQFF. CDR3 coding DNA: TGCGCCAGCAGCCTTAGCGGGAGATCGTGGAATGAGCAGTTCTTC.

This rearrangement joins TRBV12-3 or TRBV12-4 to TRBJ2-6, with D maybe TRBD1 (6 bases). V was shortened by 3 bases and J by 0 bases, with 9 bases between the two germline ends. This CDR3 comprises 16 residues. DNA for the CDR3: TGTGCCAGCAGTTTCCAGGGGTCCTCTGGGGCCAACGTCCTGACTTTC. Its translation is CASSFQGSSGANVLTF.

The chain links TRBV5-1 to TRBJ1-4, with D hard to call. V was cut by 1 base and J by 4 bases, with 20 bases left in between. Germline CDR1 and CDR2: SGHRS and YFSETQ. The CDR3 spans 18 residues. CDR3: CASSLSSVRASNNEKLFF. The CDR3 coding sequence is TGCGCCAGCAGCTTGTCATCGGTCCGAGCCTCCAATAATGAAAAACTGTTTTTT.